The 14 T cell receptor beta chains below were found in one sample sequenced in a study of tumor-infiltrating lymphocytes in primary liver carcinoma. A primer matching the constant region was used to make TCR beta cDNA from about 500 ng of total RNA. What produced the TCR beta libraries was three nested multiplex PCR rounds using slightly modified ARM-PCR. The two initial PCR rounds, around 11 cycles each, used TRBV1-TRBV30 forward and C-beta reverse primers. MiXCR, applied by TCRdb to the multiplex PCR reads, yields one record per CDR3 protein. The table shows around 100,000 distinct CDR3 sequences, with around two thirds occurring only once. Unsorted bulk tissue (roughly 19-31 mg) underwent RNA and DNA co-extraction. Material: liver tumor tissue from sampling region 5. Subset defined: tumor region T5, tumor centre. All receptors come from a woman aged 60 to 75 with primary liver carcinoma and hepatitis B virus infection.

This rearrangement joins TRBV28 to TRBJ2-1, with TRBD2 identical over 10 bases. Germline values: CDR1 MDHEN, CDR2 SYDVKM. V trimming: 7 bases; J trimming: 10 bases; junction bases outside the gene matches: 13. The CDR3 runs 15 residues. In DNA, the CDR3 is TGTGCCAGCATTTCCAGTCTAGCGGGGGTCAGCGAGCAGTTCTTC. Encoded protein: CASISSLAGVSEQFF. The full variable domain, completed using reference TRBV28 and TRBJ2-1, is DVKVTQSSRYLVKRTGEKVFLECVQDMDHENMFWYRQDPGLGLRLIYFSYDVKMKEKGDIPEGYSVSREKKERFSLILESASTNQTSMYLCASISSLAGVSEQFFGPGTRLTVL.

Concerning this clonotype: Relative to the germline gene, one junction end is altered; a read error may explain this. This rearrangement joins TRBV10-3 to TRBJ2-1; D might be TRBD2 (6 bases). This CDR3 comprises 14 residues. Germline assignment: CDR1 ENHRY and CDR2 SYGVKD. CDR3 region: CASGSGDSYNEQFF. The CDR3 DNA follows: TGTGCGTCCGGCTCGGGGGACTCCTACAACGAGCAGTTCTTC.

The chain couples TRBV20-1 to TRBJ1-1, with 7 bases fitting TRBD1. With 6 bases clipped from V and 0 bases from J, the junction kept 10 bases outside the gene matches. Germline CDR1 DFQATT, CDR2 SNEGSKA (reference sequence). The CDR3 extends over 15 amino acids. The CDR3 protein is CSADRDMVMNTEAFF. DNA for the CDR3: TGCAGTGCCGACAGGGACATGGTCATGAACACTGAAGCTTTCTTT.

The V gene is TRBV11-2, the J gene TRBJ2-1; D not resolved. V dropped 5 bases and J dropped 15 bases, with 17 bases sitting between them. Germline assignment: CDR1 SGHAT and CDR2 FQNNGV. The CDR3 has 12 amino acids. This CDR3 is CASSPGLTERFF. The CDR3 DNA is TGTGCCAGCAGCCCTGGCCTAACTGAACGGTTCTTC.

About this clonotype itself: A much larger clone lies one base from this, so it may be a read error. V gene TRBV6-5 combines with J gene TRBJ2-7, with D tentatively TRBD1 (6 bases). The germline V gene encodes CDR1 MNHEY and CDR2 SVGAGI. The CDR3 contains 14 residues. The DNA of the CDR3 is TGTGCCAGCAGTCCTGACAGGATAACCTACGAGCTGTACTTC. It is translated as CASSPDRITYELYF.

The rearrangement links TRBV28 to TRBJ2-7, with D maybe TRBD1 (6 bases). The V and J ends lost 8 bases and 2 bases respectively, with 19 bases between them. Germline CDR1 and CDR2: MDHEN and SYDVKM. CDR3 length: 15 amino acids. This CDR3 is CASGLWDNPTYEQYF. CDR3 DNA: TGTGCCAGCGGATTATGGGACAACCCGACCTACGAGCAGTACTTC.

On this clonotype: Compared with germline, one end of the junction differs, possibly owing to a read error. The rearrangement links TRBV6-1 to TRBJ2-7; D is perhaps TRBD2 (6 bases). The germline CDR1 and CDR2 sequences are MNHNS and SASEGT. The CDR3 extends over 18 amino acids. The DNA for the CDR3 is TGTGCCTGCAGTGATTTCCTTCCGGGACTTTTAGGGGTTTACGAACAGTACTTC. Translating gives CACSDFLPGLLGVYEQYF.

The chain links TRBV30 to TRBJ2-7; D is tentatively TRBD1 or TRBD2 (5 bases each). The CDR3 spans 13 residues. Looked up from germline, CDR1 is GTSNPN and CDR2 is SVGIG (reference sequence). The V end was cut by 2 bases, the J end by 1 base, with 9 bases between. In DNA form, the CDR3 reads TGTGCCTGGAGTTGGGACGAATCCTACGAGCAGTACTTC. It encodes CAWSWDESYEQYF.

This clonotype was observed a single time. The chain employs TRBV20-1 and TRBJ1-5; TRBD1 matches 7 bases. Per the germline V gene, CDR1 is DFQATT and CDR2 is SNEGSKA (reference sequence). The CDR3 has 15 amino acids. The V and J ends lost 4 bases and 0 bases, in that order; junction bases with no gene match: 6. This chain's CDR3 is CSAIPTGHSNQPQHF. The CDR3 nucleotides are TGCAGTGCTATCCCGACAGGGCATAGCAATCAGCCCCAGCATTTT.

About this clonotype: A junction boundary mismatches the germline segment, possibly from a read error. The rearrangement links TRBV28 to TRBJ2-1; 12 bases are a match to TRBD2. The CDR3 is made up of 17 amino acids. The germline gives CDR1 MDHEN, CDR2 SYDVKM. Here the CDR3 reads CANSFRTSGAKENEQFF. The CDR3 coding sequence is TGTGCCAACAGTTTCCGGACTAGCGGGGCCAAGGAGAATGAGCAGTTCTTC.

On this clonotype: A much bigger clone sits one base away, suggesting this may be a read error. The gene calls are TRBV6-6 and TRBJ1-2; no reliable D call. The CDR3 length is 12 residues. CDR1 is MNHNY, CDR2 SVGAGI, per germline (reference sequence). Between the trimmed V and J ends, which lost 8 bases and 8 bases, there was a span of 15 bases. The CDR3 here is CASPQTREGYTF. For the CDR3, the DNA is TGTGCCAGCCCCCAGACGAGGGAGGGCTACACCTTC.

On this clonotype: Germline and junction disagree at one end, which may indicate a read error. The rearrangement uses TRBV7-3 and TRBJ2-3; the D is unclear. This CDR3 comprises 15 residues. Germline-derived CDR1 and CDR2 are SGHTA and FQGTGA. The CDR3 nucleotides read TGTGCCAGCAACTTAAACCCATTAGGCACAGATACGCGGTATTTT. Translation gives CASNLNPLGTDTRYF.

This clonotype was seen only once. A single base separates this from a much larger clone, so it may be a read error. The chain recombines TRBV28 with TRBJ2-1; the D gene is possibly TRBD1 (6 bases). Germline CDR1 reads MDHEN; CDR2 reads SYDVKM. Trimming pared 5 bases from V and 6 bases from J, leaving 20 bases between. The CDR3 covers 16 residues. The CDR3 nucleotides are TGTGCCAGCAGTATCAGGGGTCGGGCGACGGGCAATGAGCAGTTCTTC. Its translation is CASSIRGRATGNEQFF.

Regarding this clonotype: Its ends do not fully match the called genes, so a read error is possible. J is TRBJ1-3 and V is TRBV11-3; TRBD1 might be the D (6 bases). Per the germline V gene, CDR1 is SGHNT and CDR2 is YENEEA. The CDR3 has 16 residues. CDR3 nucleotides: TGTACCAGCAGCCAAATACCAACAGGGAAGGGAAACACCATATATTTT. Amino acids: CTSSQIPTGKGNTIYF.